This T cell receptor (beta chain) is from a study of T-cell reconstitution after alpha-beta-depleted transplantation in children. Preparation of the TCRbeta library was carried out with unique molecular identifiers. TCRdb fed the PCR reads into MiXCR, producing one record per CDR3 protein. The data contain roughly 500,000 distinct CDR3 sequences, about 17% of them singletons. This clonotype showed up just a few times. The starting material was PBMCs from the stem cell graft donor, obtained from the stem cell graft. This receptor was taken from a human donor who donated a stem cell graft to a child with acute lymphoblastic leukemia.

CDR3 nucleotides: TGTGCCAGCAGCGACAGGGGCGGTCGAGAGACCCAGTACTTC. It encodes CASSDRGGRETQYF. The rearrangement joins TRBV12-3 or TRBV12-4 to TRBJ2-5; TRBD1 agrees at 8 bases. With 6 bases clipped from V and 4 bases from J, the junction kept 7 bases outside the gene matches. There are 14 residues in the CDR3.